This TCR beta chain was retrieved from a study of blood T cell repertoires in COVID-19 (TCRdb year 2020). About the full investigation: Collaborator samples came from the United States, Italy and Spain and covered acute and convalescent phases of COVID-19. A freely available public database, intended as a resource for researchers studying the immune response to SARS-CoV-2, is where the repertoires were released. Samples were obtained from the ongoing ImmuneRACE study (first 160 participants) and from some 1,300 subjects provided by 6 global collaborators. The material from the prospective study consisted of cDNA or gDNA derived from T cells, B-cell-depleted T cells, or PBMCs. Deeply sampled blood TCRbeta repertoires from subjects exposed to, actively infected with, or recovered from COVID-19 were included in the dataset. Where available, HLA class I and class II types were obtained from metadata supplied by the sample provider rather than from assay-based typing. Nearly every sample came with metadata listing a de-identified subject ID, COVID-19 status, age in years and sex.

Participants in the prospective study were aged about 18 to 90 years, lived in some 24 United States geographic areas, and enrolled through a virtual design. Cohort assignment in the prospective study relied on participant-reported clinical history from a screening survey and a study questionnaire. Recovered participants in ImmuneRACE Cohort 3 were defined as having two consecutive negative NP/OP PCR tests, clearance from a healthcare professional, or resolution of symptoms. In the prospective study, whole blood, serum and a nasopharyngeal or oropharyngeal swab were collected from each participant by mobile phlebotomists. Participants in the prospective study had the option to provide additional blood draws and questionnaires over a roughly 2-month period. Blood samples from the prospective study were shipped frozen or at room temperature prior to DNA extraction. The immunoSEQ Assay, a bias-controlled multiplex PCR, was used to amplify TCRbeta CDR3 regions from genomic DNA. On the authors' methods: Nucleated cell counts per sample were estimated from amplification of reference gene primers within the assay. To quantify the absolute abundance of each unique TCRbeta CDR3 rearrangement, sequence reads were collapsed and filtered. For each sample, productive Simpson clonality was calculated by taking the square root of Simpson's diversity index across productive rearrangements. Sourced from immuneACCESS, this table was stored by TCRdb with only in-frame sequences that have V and J called. A share of the clones is absent; for the studies checked, an unresolved V gene accounts for under half, and the remainder has no known explanation. D and trimming come from the DNA, and the V and J calls and clone size come from that table. This sample has around 300,000 clones in its table, and roughly 89% of those were observed once. The top ten hold 1.9% of the sample.

For this clone: No cognate antigen has been identified for it. No much larger clone exists at a distance of one base, and base qualities are not known.

Summary of the overall study and its limitations: How much clinical and demographic metadata was included differed by source and by participant, and the metadata was provided uncurated.

The specimen sequenced was PBMCs or T cells enriched from blood (not recorded which). This sequence originates from a woman aged 60-70 years who had recovered from COVID-19.

The nucleotide sequence reads TGTGCCTGGAGTGGGCATAGCGGGGGGTACAATGAGCAGTTCTTC. Its translation is CAWSGHSGGYNEQFF. The chain was built from TRBV30 and TRBJ2-1, with 10 central nucleotides matching TRBD2. From V the trimming removes 1 base and from J it removes 4 bases, while the gene matches leave 4 bases of the junction unaccounted for. CDR1 is given as GTSNPN and CDR2 as SVGIG, both from the germline V gene (reference sequence). Including cysteine and phenylalanine, the CDR3 has 15 amino acids. Only the CDR3 DNA stays, 45 bases, in frame from base 1.